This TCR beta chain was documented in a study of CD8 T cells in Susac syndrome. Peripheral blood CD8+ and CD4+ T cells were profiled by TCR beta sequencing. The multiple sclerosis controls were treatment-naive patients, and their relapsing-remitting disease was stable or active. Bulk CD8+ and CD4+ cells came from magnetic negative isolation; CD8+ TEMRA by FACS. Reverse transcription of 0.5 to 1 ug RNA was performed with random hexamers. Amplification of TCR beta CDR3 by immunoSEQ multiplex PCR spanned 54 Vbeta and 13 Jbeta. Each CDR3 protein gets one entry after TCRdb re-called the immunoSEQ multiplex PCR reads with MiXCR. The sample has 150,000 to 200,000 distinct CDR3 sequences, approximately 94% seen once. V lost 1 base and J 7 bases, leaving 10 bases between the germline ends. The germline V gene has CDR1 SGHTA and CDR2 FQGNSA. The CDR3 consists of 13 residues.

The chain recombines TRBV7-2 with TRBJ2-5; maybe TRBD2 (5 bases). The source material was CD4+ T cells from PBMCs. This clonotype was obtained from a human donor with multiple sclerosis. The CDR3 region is CASSLGVSGTQYF. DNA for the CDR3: TGTGCCAGCAGCTTAGGAGTGAGCGGGACCCAGTACTTC.